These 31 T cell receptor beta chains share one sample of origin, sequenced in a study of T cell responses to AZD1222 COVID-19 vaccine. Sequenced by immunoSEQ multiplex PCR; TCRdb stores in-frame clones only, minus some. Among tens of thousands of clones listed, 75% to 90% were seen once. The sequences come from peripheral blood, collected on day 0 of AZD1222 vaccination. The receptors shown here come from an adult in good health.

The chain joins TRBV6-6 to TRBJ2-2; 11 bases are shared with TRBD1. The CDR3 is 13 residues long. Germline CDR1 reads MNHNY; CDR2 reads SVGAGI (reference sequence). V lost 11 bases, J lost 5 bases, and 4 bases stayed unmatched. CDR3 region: CAGQGARTGELFF. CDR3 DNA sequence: TGTGCCGGACAGGGGGCGCGAACCGGGGAGCTGTTTTTT.

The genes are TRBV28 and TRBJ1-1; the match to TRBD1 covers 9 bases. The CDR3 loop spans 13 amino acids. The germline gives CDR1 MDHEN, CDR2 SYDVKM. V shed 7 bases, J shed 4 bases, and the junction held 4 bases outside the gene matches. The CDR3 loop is CASTSGQGTEAFF. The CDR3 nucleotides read TGTGCCAGCACTTCGGGACAGGGCACTGAAGCTTTCTTT.

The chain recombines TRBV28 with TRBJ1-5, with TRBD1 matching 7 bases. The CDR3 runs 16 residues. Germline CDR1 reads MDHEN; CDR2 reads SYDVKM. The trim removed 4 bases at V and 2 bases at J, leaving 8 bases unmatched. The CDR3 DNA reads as TGTGCCAGCAGTTCCTCGACAGGGTCGGGCAATCAGCCCCAGCATTTT. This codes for CASSSSTGSGNQPQHF.

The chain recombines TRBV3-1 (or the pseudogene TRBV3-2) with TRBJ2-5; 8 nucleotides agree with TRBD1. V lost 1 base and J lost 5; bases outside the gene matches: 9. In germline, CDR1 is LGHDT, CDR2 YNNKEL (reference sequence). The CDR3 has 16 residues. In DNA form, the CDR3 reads TGTGCCAGCAGCCAAGTTTTCGACAGGGGCGGGGAGACCCAGTACTTC. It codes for CASSQVFDRGGETQYF.

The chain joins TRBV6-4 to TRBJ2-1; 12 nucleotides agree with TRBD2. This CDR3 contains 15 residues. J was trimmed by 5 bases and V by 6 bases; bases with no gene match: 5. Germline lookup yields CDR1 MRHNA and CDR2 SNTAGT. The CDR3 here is CASSPRLAGDNEQFF. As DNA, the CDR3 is TGTGCCAGCAGCCCCAGACTAGCGGGGGACAATGAGCAGTTCTTC.

In DNA form, the CDR3 reads TGTGCCAGCAGTTACGCCAGAGTCTACTCCTACGAGCAGTACTTC. Its protein product is CASSYARVYSYEQYF. V gene TRBV6-2 or TRBV6-3 combines with J gene TRBJ2-7; D not resolved. The germline CDR1 and CDR2 sequences are MNHEY and SVGEGT. The CDR3 is made up of 15 amino acids. V lost 2 bases and J 0 bases, leaving 11 bases between the germline ends.

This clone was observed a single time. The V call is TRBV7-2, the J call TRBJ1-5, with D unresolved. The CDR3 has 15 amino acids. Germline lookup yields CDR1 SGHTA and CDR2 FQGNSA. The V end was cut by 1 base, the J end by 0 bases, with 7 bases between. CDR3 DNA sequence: TGTGCCAGCAGCTTAGACAATTATAGCAATCAGCCCCAGCATTTT. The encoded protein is CASSLDNYSNQPQHF. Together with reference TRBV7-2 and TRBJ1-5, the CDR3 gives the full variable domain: GAGVSQSPSNKVTEKGKDVELRCDPISGHTALYWYRQSLGQGLEFLIYFQGNSAPDKSGLPSDRFSAERTGGSVSTLTIQRTQQEDSAVYLCASSLDNYSNQPQHFGDGTRLSIL.

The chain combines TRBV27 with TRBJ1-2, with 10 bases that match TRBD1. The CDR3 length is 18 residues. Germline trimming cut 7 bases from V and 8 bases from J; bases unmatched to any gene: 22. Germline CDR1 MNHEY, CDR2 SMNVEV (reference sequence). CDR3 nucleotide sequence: TGTGCCAGCAAACCCGGTGCCGGGACAGGGGTATATGAAATCGGCTACACCTTC. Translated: CASKPGAGTGVYEIGYTF.

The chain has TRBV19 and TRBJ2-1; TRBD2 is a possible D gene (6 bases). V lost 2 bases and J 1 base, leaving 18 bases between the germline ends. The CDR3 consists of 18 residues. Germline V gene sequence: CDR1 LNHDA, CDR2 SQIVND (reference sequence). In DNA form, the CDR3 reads TGTGCCAGTAGTATATCCGACGGCGGGAAATGGTCCTACAATGAGCAGTTCTTC. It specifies CASSISDGGKWSYNEQFF.

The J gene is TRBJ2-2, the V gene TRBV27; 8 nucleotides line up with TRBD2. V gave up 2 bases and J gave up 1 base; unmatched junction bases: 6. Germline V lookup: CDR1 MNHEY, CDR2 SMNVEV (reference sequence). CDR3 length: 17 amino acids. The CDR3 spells CASSLEVAGLNTGELFF. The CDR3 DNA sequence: TGTGCCAGCAGTTTAGAGGTAGCGGGATTGAACACCGGGGAGCTGTTTTTT.

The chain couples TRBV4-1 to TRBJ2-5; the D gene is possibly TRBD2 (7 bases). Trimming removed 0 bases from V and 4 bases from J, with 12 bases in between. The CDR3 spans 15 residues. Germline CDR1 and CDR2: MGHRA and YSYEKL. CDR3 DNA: TGCGCCAGCAGCCAAGAACGGGGGGCGGGAGAGACCCAGTACTTC. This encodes CASSQERGAGETQYF.

CDR3 nucleotides: TGTGCCAGCTCACCGAGCAGGGCGGACACCGGGGAGCTGTTTTTT. Encoded protein: CASSPSRADTGELFF. This chain connects TRBV18 to TRBJ2-2; D possibly corresponds to TRBD1 (5 bases). Germline lookup yields CDR1 KGHSH and CDR2 LQKENI. The CDR3 contains 15 residues. V was trimmed by 3 bases and J by 3 bases, leaving 11 bases between them. The whole variable domain, remainder taken from reference TRBV18 and TRBJ2-2, is NAGVMQNPRHLVRRRGQEARLRCSPMKGHSHVYWYRQLPEEGLKFMVYLQKENIIDESGMPKERFSAEFPKEGPSILRIQQVVRGDSAAYFCASSPSRADTGELFFGEGSRLTVL.

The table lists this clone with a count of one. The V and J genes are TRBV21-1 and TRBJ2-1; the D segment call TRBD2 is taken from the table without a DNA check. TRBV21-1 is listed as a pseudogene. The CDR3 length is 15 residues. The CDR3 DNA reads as TGTGCCAGCAGCCAAACTTACCTAGCAAATAATGAGCAGTTCTTC. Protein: CASSQTYLANNEQFF.

The CDR3 region has the DNA TGCGCCAGCAGCTCGGAGGGGTTGAAAGCCAAAAACATTCAGTACTTC. Translation gives CASSSEGLKAKNIQYF. The V gene is TRBV5-1, the J gene TRBJ2-4, with D maybe TRBD2 (6 bases). V was trimmed by 3 bases and J by 0 bases, leaving 13 bases between them. Germline CDR1 reads SGHRS; CDR2 reads YFSETQ. The CDR3 covers 16 residues.

DNA for the CDR3: TGTGCCAGCGTAGGACTTCTGTCCTACGAGCAGTACTTC. It encodes CASVGLLSYEQYF. The gene calls are TRBV6-5 and TRBJ2-7; maybe TRBD2 (5 bases). Trimming shortened V by 8 bases and J by 1 base, and 12 bases separated the two germline ends. CDR3 size: 13 residues. Per germline, CDR1 MNHEY and CDR2 SVGAGI.

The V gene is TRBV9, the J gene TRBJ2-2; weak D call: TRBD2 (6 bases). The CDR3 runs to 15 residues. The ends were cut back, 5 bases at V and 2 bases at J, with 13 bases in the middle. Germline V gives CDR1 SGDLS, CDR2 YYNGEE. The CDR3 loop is CASRAGTGNTGELFF. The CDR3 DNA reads TGTGCCAGCAGGGCCGGGACTGGTAACACCGGGGAGCTGTTTTTT.

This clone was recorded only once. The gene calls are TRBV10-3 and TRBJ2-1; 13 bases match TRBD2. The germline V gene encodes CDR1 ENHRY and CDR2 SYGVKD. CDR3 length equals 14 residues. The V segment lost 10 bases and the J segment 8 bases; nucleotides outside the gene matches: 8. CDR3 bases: TGTGCCACCTGGACTAGCGGGAGTATAGATGAGCAGTTCTTC. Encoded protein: CATWTSGSIDEQFF.

The DNA for the CDR3 is TGTGCCAGCAGCTTTAGCGGGAACCAATACAATGAGCAGTTCTTC. It yields the protein CASSFSGNQYNEQFF. V gene TRBV5-8 combines with J gene TRBJ2-1; the match to TRBD2 covers 8 bases. After removal of 2 bases from V and 4 bases from J, the junction contained 5 bases not matched to a gene. The CDR3 has 15 amino acids. Looked up from germline, CDR1 is SGHTS and CDR2 is YDEGEE. Full variable domain (missing parts from reference TRBV5-8 and TRBJ2-1): EAGVTQSPTHLIKTRGQQATLRCSPISGHTSVYWYQQALGLGLQFLLWYDEGEERNRGNFPPRFSGRQFPNYSSELNVNALELEDSALYLCASSFSGNQYNEQFFGPGTRLTVL.

CDR3 amino acids: CASSYARGGAYYGYTF. The CDR3 DNA reads as TGTGCCAGCAGTTACGCTCGGGGAGGGGCGTACTATGGCTACACCTTC. The V and J genes are TRBV6-5 and TRBJ1-2; possible D gene TRBD1, 5 bases. Per germline, CDR1 MNHEY and CDR2 SVGAGI. Trimming left V 2 bases short and J 3 bases short, with 16 bases between. The CDR3 loop spans 16 amino acids.

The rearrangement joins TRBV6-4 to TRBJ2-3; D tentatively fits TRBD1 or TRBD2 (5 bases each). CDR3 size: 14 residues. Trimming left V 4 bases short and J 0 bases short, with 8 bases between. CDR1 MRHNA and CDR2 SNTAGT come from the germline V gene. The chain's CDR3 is CASSGGGSTDTQYF. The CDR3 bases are TGTGCCAGCAGTGGGGGCGGGAGCACAGATACGCAGTATTTT.

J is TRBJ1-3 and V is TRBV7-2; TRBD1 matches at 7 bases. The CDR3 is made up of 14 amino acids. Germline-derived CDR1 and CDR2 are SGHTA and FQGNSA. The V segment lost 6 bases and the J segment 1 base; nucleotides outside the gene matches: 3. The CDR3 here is CASSLQGSGNTIYF. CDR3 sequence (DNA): TGTGCCAGCAGTCTACAGGGGTCTGGAAACACCATATATTTT.

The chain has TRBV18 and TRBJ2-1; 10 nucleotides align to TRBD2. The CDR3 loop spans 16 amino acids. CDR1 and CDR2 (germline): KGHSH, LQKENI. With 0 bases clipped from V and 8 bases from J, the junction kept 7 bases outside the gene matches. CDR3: CASSPPGLAGVDEQFF. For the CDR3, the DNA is TGTGCCAGCTCACCACCGGGGCTAGCGGGAGTTGATGAGCAGTTCTTC.

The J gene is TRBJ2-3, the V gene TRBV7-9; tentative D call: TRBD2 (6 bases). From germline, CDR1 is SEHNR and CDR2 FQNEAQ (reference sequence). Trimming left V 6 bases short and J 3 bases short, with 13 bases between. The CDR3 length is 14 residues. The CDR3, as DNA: TGTGCCAGCAGGCACTCGGGAGTTACAGATACGCAGTATTTT. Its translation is CASRHSGVTDTQYF.

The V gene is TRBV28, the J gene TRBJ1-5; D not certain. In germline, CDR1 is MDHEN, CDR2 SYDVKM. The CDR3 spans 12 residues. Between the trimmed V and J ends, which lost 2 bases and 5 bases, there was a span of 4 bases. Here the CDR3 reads CASSLNDQPQHF. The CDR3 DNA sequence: TGTGCCAGCAGTTTAAACGATCAGCCCCAGCATTTT.

DNA of the CDR3: TGTGCCAGCAGTTTAGCGCTGGTGGATGAGCAGTTCTTC. Protein: CASSLALVDEQFF. The genes are TRBV12-3 or TRBV12-4 and TRBJ2-1; D not resolved. V dropped 0 bases and J dropped 8 bases, with 8 bases sitting between them. This CDR3 region has 13 residues.

The CDR3 protein is CASSPGTVGGRRAFF. The DNA for the CDR3 is TGTGCCAGCTCACCAGGGACGGTTGGGGGAAGGAGAGCTTTCTTT. The J gene is TRBJ1-1, the V gene TRBV18, with a possible D match to TRBD1 (5 bases). Trimming pared 2 bases from V and 10 bases from J, leaving 20 bases between. Germline CDR1 reads KGHSH; CDR2 reads LQKENI. This CDR3 comprises 15 residues.

The DNA of the CDR3 is TGTGCCAGCAGCTCCGCCGTATTACTAGCGGGAGAGGAGACCCAGTACTTC. Translated: CASSSAVLLAGEETQYF. The V call is TRBV7-9, the J call TRBJ2-5; the match to TRBD2 covers 11 bases. CDR3 size: 17 residues. V lost 4 bases and J lost 5; bases outside the gene matches: 12. CDR1 and CDR2 from the germline V gene are SEHNR and FQNEAQ (reference sequence).

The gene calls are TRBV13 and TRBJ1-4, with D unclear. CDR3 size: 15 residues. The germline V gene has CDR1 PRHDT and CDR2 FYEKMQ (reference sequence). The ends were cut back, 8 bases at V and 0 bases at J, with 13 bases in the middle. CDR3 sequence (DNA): TGTGCCAGCGGGCAGTCCCCGGCAACTAATGAAAAACTGTTTTTT. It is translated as CASGQSPATNEKLFF.

CDR3 coding DNA: TGTGCCAGCAGCAACATCGGGGCAGGGATTAGCAATCAGCCCCAGCATTTT. Protein sequence: CASSNIGAGISNQPQHF. The chain is built from TRBV21-1 and TRBJ1-5. TRBV21-1 is a listed pseudogene. The CDR3 contains 17 residues.

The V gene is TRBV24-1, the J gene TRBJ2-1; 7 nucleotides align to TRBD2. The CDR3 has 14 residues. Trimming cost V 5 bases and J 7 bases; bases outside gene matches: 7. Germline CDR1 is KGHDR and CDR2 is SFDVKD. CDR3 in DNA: TGTGCCACCAGTGTGGCGGGAGACCCAAATGAGCAGTTCTTC. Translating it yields CATSVAGDPNEQFF.

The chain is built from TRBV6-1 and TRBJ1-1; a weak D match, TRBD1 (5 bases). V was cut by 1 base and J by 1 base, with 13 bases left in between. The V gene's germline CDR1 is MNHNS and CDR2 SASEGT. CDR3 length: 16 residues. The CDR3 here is CASSEEGALKNTEAFF. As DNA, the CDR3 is TGTGCCAGCAGTGAAGAAGGGGCACTAAAGAACACTGAAGCTTTCTTT.